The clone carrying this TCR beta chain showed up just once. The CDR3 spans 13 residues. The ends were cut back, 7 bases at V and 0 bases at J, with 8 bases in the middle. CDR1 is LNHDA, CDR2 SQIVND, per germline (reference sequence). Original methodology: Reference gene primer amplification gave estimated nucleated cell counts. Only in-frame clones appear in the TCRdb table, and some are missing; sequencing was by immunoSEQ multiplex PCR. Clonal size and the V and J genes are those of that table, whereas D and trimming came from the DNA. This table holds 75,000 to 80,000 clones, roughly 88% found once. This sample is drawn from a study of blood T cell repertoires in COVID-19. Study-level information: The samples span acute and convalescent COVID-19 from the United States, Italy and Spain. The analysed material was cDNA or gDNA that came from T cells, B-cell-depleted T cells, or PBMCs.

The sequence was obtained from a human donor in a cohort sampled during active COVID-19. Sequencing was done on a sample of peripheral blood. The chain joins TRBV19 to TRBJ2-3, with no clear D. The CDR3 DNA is TGTGCCAGTACCGGCGGAAGCACAGATACGCAGTATTTT. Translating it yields CASTGGSTDTQYF.